These 18 T cell receptor beta chains originate from one sample sequenced in a study of T cell changes during pregnancy in multiple sclerosis. Clones were read by immunoSEQ multiplex PCR, and TCRdb kept only the in-frame ones, dropping some. The table includes under 95,000 clones, nearly 95% detected once. Material: peripheral blood, obtained in the second trimester of pregnancy. Receptors originate from a female donor in good health, enrolled as a control in a pregnancy study.

This chain uses TRBV4-2 with TRBJ2-1, with D perhaps matching TRBD1 (5 bases). With 1 base removed from V and 8 bases from J, the gap between germline ends came to 9 bases. CDR1 is LGHNA and CDR2 is YNFKEQ in the germline V gene. This CDR3 is built from 13 residues. CDR3 in amino acids: CASSQGIGDEQFF. The CDR3, as DNA: TGTGCCAGCAGCCAAGGTATAGGGGATGAGCAGTTCTTC.

The chain joins TRBV2 to TRBJ1-2; D remains unclear. Germline CDR1 reads SNHLY; CDR2 reads FYNNEI. V was cut by 6 bases and J by 8 bases, with 10 bases left in between. This CDR3 has 11 residues. CDR3 bases: TGTGCCAGCAGAGACTCCCCAGGCTACACCTTC. Translation: CASRDSPGYTF.

The V and J genes are TRBV18 and TRBJ2-3, with 7 positions matching TRBD1. Germline trimming cut 3 bases from V and 0 bases from J; bases unmatched to any gene: 6. Looked up from germline, CDR1 is KGHSH and CDR2 is LQKENI. This CDR3 spans 16 amino acids. The CDR3 here is CASSPARGFSTDTQYF. CDR3 in DNA: TGTGCCAGCTCACCTGCCAGGGGGTTTAGCACAGATACGCAGTATTTT.

The rearrangement joins TRBV7-8 to TRBJ2-7; D is ambiguous. There are 14 residues in the CDR3. In germline, CDR1 is SGHVS, CDR2 FQNEAQ. V gave up 1 base and J gave up 2 bases, with 9 bases separating them. This chain's CDR3 is CASSLVAVAYEQYF. CDR3 sequence (DNA): TGTGCCAGCAGCTTAGTTGCGGTAGCCTACGAGCAGTACTTC. The variable domain in full, with the rest retrieved from reference TRBV7-8 and TRBJ2-7, is GAGVSQSPRYKVAKRGQDVALRCDPISGHVSLFWYQQALGQGPEFLTYFQNEAQLDKSGLPSDRFFAERPEGSVSTLKIQRTQQEDSAVYLCASSLVAVAYEQYFGPGTRLTVT.

The rearrangement links TRBV28 to TRBJ1-5; tentatively, D is TRBD1 (5 bases). The CDR3 extends over 14 amino acids. The germline V gene encodes CDR1 MDHEN and CDR2 SYDVKM. The V gene lost 3 bases and the J gene lost 3 bases, with 9 bases spanning the gap. In DNA, the CDR3 is TGTGCCAGCAGTTTGGGAGGGACCAATCAGCCCCAGCATTTT. Translating gives CASSLGGTNQPQHF.

V usage is TRBV5-1 and J usage is TRBJ2-3; D is unresolved. The CDR3 length is 15 residues. Trimming took off 0 bases at V and 0 bases at J, with 8 bases between the two ends. The V gene's germline CDR1 is SGHRS and CDR2 YFSETQ. The CDR3 protein is CASSLVATSTDTQYF. In nucleotides, the CDR3 is TGCGCCAGCAGCTTGGTAGCTACTAGCACAGATACGCAGTATTTT. Together with reference TRBV5-1 and TRBJ2-3, the CDR3 gives the full variable domain: KAGVTQTPRYLIKTRGQQVTLSCSPISGHRSVSWYQQTPGQGLQFLFEYFSETQRNKGNFPGRFSGRQFSNSRSEMNVSTLELGDSALYLCASSLVATSTDTQYFGPGTRLTVL.

The rearrangement uses TRBV2 and TRBJ1-5; TRBD1 aligns across 8 bases. V dropped 5 bases and J dropped 7; count of bases not matched to a gene: 10. Germline V lookup: CDR1 SNHLY, CDR2 FYNNEI. CDR3 size: 15 residues. This CDR3 is CASSFDRGGLQPQHF. CDR3 bases: TGTGCCAGCAGTTTCGACAGGGGAGGGCTGCAGCCCCAGCATTTT.

This clone was seen a single time. The chain couples TRBV5-1 to TRBJ2-2; no definite D call. The V end was cut by 1 base, the J end by 0 bases, with 10 bases between. Germline values: CDR1 SGHRS, CDR2 YFSETQ. There are 16 residues in the CDR3. CDR3 nucleotide sequence: TGCGCCAGCAGCTTGTTACCACCTACGAACACCGGGGAGCTGTTTTTT. It yields the protein CASSLLPPTNTGELFF.

This clone was counted a single time. The chain links TRBV5-6 to TRBJ2-7, with TRBD2 matching over 10 bases. Looked up from germline, CDR1 is SGHDT and CDR2 is YYEEEE. The CDR3 totals 16 residues. V gave up 1 base and J gave up 1 base; unmatched junction bases: 5. CDR3 coding DNA: TGTGCCAGCAGCTTGATGGCTAGCGGGAGTTCCTACGAGCAGTACTTC. Its translation: CASSLMASGSSYEQYF.

The chain is built from TRBV5-1 and TRBJ2-7; 9 bases align to TRBD1. Looked up from germline, CDR1 is SGHRS and CDR2 is YFSETQ. This CDR3 is built from 17 residues. V was pared by 3 bases and J by 2 bases, with 12 bases of the junction left unmatched. CDR3 sequence: CASSSAETGGIAYEQYF. As DNA, the CDR3 is TGCGCCAGCAGCTCCGCCGAGACAGGGGGGATCGCCTACGAGCAGTACTTC.

The chain joins TRBV27 to TRBJ1-2, with D possibly matching TRBD1 (5 bases). Deletions cut 3 bases from V and 6 bases from J, with 14 bases between. The CDR3 has 14 residues. CDR1 is MNHEY, CDR2 SMNVEV, per germline (reference sequence). The CDR3 DNA is TGTGCCAGCAGTTTCTTGGGGGAGGGAAATGGCTACACCTTC. Protein: CASSFLGEGNGYTF.

The chain uses TRBV7-6 and TRBJ2-2, with a possible D match to TRBD2 (6 bases). The V gene's germline CDR1 is SGHVS and CDR2 FNYEAQ. CDR3 length: 16 amino acids. The germline V and J ends were trimmed by 5 bases and 1 base, with 14 bases remaining between them. For the CDR3, the DNA is TGTGCCAGCAGCCTCAGGGCTAGCGAGAACACCGGGGAGCTGTTTTTT. This encodes CASSLRASENTGELFF.

V is TRBV7-6 and J is TRBJ2-1, with 8 bases lining up with TRBD1. V lost 1 base to trimming and J lost 4 bases; unmatched junction nucleotides: 6. The germline CDR1 and CDR2 sequences are SGHVS and FNYEAQ. The CDR3 spans 16 residues. For the CDR3, the DNA is TGTGCCAGCAGCTTAGAAGGCAGGGGGCTTTACAATGAGCAGTTCTTC. As protein: CASSLEGRGLYNEQFF.

This chain uses TRBV7-6 with TRBJ1-5, with unresolved D. Trimming took off 0 bases at V and 9 bases at J, with 12 bases between the two ends. CDR1 and CDR2 from the germline V gene are SGHVS and FNYEAQ. This CDR3 spans 14 amino acids. The CDR3 sequence is CASSLAGTLGPQHF. The CDR3 DNA reads TGTGCCAGCAGCTTAGCGGGCACCCTCGGGCCCCAGCATTTT.

This chain uses TRBV4-1 with TRBJ2-5; 9 nucleotides agree with TRBD2. V gave up 3 bases and J gave up 5 bases; unmatched junction bases: 7. Germline V gives CDR1 MGHRA, CDR2 YSYEKL. CDR3 size: 15 residues. The CDR3 loop is CASSQVAGVGETQYF. The CDR3 DNA follows: TGCGCCAGCAGCCAGGTAGCGGGGGTAGGGGAGACCCAGTACTTC.

V gene TRBV23-1 combines with J gene TRBJ1-2; no definite D call. Being an ORF, TRBV23-1 has a function that is uncertain. Trimming removed 3 bases at V and 8 bases at J, with 7 bases between. The length of the CDR3 is 11 residues. The CDR3 region is CASSHSVGYTF. CDR3 DNA: TGCGCCAGCAGTCACTCCGTCGGCTACACCTTC.

V gene TRBV5-4 combines with J gene TRBJ1-1; D possibly corresponds to TRBD1 (6 bases). The V gene lost 2 bases and the J gene lost 1 base, with 9 bases spanning the gap. In germline, CDR1 is SGHNT, CDR2 YYREEE (reference sequence). This CDR3 region has 14 residues. Written as DNA, the CDR3 is TGTGCCAGCAGCTTTAACAGGGAGAACACTGAAGCTTTCTTT. The encoded protein is CASSFNRENTEAFF.

This sequence joins TRBV6-5 and TRBJ2-5, with a possible D match to TRBD2 (5 bases). The germline gives CDR1 MNHEY, CDR2 SVGAGI. The CDR3 runs to 15 residues. V was shortened by 4 bases and J by 5 bases, with 17 bases between the two germline ends. The CDR3 DNA reads as TGTGCCAGCAGTTCCCGGGAAGGCTCGAGGGAGACCCAGTACTTC. Protein product: CASSSREGSRETQYF.